This T cell receptor beta chain was obtained from a study of T-cell reconstitution after alpha-beta-depleted transplantation in children. Germline CDR1 and CDR2: SGHRS and YFSETQ. This CDR3 is 15 amino acids long. Trimming cost V 0 bases and J 7 bases, with 13 bases left between them. Preparation of the TCRbeta library used unique molecular identifiers. From the PCR reads, TCRdb called clonotypes with MiXCR, one entry per CDR3 protein. The sample includes some 490,000 distinct CDR3 sequences, around an eighth of them seen just once. The TCR originated in a human donor who donated a stem cell graft to a child with combined immunodeficiency. Sequenced material: PBMCs from the stem cell graft donor, taken from the stem cell graft. This chain uses TRBV5-1 with TRBJ2-2; D is tentatively TRBD1 or TRBD2 (6 bases each). Here the CDR3 reads CASSLARGLGGELFF. As DNA, the CDR3 is TGCGCCAGCAGCTTGGCCCGGGGGCTTGGCGGGGAGCTGTTTTTT.